Listed below are T cell receptor beta chains from one sample, sequenced in a study of blood T cell repertoires in COVID-19. The table came from immunoSEQ multiplex PCR; TCRdb's copy has only in-frame clones and leaves some out. This sample has tens of thousands of clones, with 83% found just once. The sequenced sample was peripheral blood. The receptors originated from a woman aged 60-75 years with acute or convalescent COVID-19. Each CDR3 is given with its conserved first and last residue. D genes are given only for firm matches.

cdr3_aa,cdr3_nt,j_call,v_call,d_call
CASSRKTGATNEKLFF,TGTGCCAGTAGTCGGAAGACGGGTGCAACTAATGAAAAACTGTTTTTT,TRBJ1-4,TRBV19,.
CATGLYEQFF,TGTGCCACCGGTTTGTATGAGCAGTTCTTC,TRBJ2-1,TRBV2,.
CASSFRLAGDSYNEQFF,TGTGCCAGCAGCTTCAGACTAGCGGGGGACTCTTACAATGAGCAGTTCTTC,TRBJ2-1,TRBV9,TRBD2
CASKVDRYSGNTIYF,TGTGCCAGTAAGGTTGACAGGTACTCTGGAAACACCATATATTTT,TRBJ1-3,TRBV19,.
CASRQTGTGARSSYNEQFF,TGTGCCAGTAGACAAACCGGGACAGGGGCCCGGTCCTCCTACAATGAGCAGTTCTTC,TRBJ2-1,TRBV19,TRBD1
CATGTSGGTDTQYF,TGTGCCACCGGGACTAGCGGGGGTACAGATACGCAGTATTTT,TRBJ2-3,TRBV10-3,TRBD2
CASLWTHSYEQYF,TGTGCCAGCCTATGGACACACTCCTACGAGCAGTACTTC,TRBJ2-7,TRBV2,.
CASSSRAGTGGIYGYTF,TGTGCCAGCAGCTCGCGGGCTGGGACAGGGGGTATCTATGGCTACACCTTC,TRBJ1-2,TRBV9,TRBD1
CASSSLNRGGGYTF,TGTGCCAGCAGTTCACTCAACAGGGGTGGTGGCTACACCTTC,TRBJ1-2,TRBV28,TRBD1
CASSQDRGREKLFF,TGTGCCAGCAGCCAAGACAGGGGGAGAGAAAAACTGTTTTTT,TRBJ1-4,TRBV11-2,TRBD1